Below, one TCR beta chain is given with its context. Its antigen is undetermined. These data belong to a study of T cell repertoires in cytomegalovirus infection. The wider study: Public TCR beta signature analysis indicated the presence of both CMV infection and matching HLA type. Study outcomes and limitations: In two of eight donors, the top clonotype was HLA-C-restricted CMV-specific. Based on cumulative public TCR beta family frequency, carriers of CMV plus the relevant HLA were identified.

A single record per CDR3 protein comes from TCRdb applying MiXCR to the reads. This table holds roughly 100,000 distinct CDR3 sequences, approximately 16% found once. The CDR3 length is 14 residues. V dropped 1 base and J dropped 4 bases, with 11 bases sitting between them. Germline lookup yields CDR1 SGHRS and CDR2 YFSETQ. What was sequenced was PBMCs. The rearrangement joins TRBV5-1 to TRBJ1-1; tentative D call: TRBD1 (5 bases). This receptor was taken from a human donor in good health (CMV status not recorded). Some clones in this sample may be carry-over from other donors' samples. DNA for the CDR3: TGCGCCAGCAGCTTGTATGGGGGGGGCACTGAAGCTTTCTTT. Translating it yields CASSLYGGGTEAFF.